Presented here are 18 T cell receptor beta chains from one specimen sequenced in a study of blood T cell repertoires in COVID-19. Libraries were prepared by immunoSEQ multiplex PCR; TCRdb keeps only in-frame clonotypes and omits some of them. Of about 210,000 clones in the sample, 80% to 90% were seen once. The sample consisted of PBMCs or T cells enriched from blood (not recorded which). The receptors derive from a woman aged 40 to 49 with acute COVID-19.

This chain connects TRBV5-4 to TRBJ2-1; D is ambiguous. The CDR3 is 16 amino acids. CDR1 and CDR2 from the germline V gene are SGHNT and YYREEE (reference sequence). The V gene lost 0 bases and the J gene lost 5 bases, with 15 bases spanning the gap. In DNA form, the CDR3 reads TGTGCCAGCAGCTTGGGGGTGGCGACCCGGGACAATGAGCAGTTCTTC. Its translation is CASSLGVATRDNEQFF.

This chain links TRBV28 with TRBJ2-1; 10 bases agree with TRBD1. V gave up 10 bases and J gave up 15 bases; unmatched junction bases: 15. CDR3 size: 13 residues. CDR1 and CDR2 from the germline V gene are MDHEN and SYDVKM. The CDR3 here is CATSPGQGRLGFF. CDR3 coding DNA: TGTGCCACCAGCCCGGGACAGGGGCGTCTCGGGTTCTTC.

The CDR3: CASSHLTGGRQETQYF. The CDR3 DNA reads TGTGCCAGCAGTCACCTCACAGGGGGACGGCAAGAGACCCAGTACTTC. The rearrangement joins TRBV13 to TRBJ2-5; 8 bases fit TRBD1. There are 16 residues in the CDR3. The V segment lost 6 bases and the J segment 2 bases; nucleotides outside the gene matches: 11. Germline V gene lookup returns CDR1 PRHDT and CDR2 FYEKMQ (reference sequence).

The rearrangement uses TRBV19 and TRBJ1-2; D not resolved. The CDR3 extends over 13 amino acids. The V and J ends lost 2 bases and 4 bases respectively, with 8 bases between them. Germline values: CDR1 LNHDA, CDR2 SQIVND (reference sequence). The CDR3 loop is CASSISQVYGYTF. CDR3 bases: TGTGCCAGTAGTATATCGCAGGTCTATGGCTACACCTTC.

The gene calls are TRBV9 and TRBJ1-2; 12 positions agree with TRBD1. The CDR3 loop spans 18 amino acids. V lost 3 bases to trimming and J lost 5 bases; unmatched junction nucleotides: 14. From germline, CDR1 is SGDLS and CDR2 YYNGEE. CDR3 in amino acids: CASSAESGTGGIWYGYTF. The CDR3 DNA is TGTGCCAGCAGCGCTGAATCCGGGACAGGGGGCATTTGGTATGGCTACACCTTC.

This clone occurred once. This rearrangement joins TRBV2 to TRBJ1-6, with D hard to call. Germline V gene sequence: CDR1 SNHLY, CDR2 FYNNEI. Trimming shortened V by 6 bases and J by 8 bases, and 14 bases separated the two germline ends. The CDR3 runs to 14 residues. CDR3 in DNA: TGTGCCAGCAGGAGGGATGGGCCCGATTCACCCCTCCACTTT. Its protein is CASRRDGPDSPLHF.

The chain couples TRBV11-3 to TRBJ2-7, with a weak D call TRBD1 (6 bases). V shed 2 bases and J shed 0 bases, with 11 bases lying between them. This CDR3 spans 15 amino acids. Germline CDR1 SGHNT, CDR2 YENEEA. The CDR3 spells CASSLWDTGSYEQYF. The CDR3 DNA is TGTGCCAGCAGCTTATGGGACACCGGCTCCTACGAGCAGTACTTC.

This chain connects TRBV29-1 to TRBJ2-1; weak D call: TRBD2 (5 bases). V lost 4 bases and J lost 9, with 25 bases in between. The V gene's germline CDR1 is SQVTM and CDR2 ANQGSEA. The CDR3 is 16 amino acids. The CDR3 DNA is TGCAGCGTTGTTGGGGTCCGTGGACGGGATGTGGGTGAGCAGTTCTTC. Protein sequence: CSVVGVRGRDVGEQFF.

This clone showed up just once. V gene TRBV19 combines with J gene TRBJ1-5; D call uncertain. The CDR3 loop spans 16 amino acids. V was clipped by 4 bases and J by 1 base, with 14 bases between them. CDR1 is LNHDA and CDR2 is SQIVND in the germline V gene (reference sequence). The DNA for the CDR3 is TGTGCCAGTAGTAGGGAGGGTGGAGGGAGCAATCAGCCCCAGCATTTT. The encoded protein is CASSREGGGSNQPQHF.

CDR3 bases: TGCAGCGCCATATCGGAACCGACTAGTCTCGGGACCCAGTACTTC. Its translation is CSAISEPTSLGTQYF. The chain links TRBV29-1 to TRBJ2-5, with a weak D call TRBD2 (6 bases). Germline V gene data show CDR1 as SQVTM and CDR2 as ANQGSEA. This CDR3 comprises 15 residues. The ends were cut back, 7 bases at V and 7 bases at J, with 25 bases in the middle.

V is TRBV5-1 and J is TRBJ2-2, with D possibly matching TRBD1 (6 bases). V lost 5 bases and J lost 5, with 10 bases in between. Germline V gene lookup returns CDR1 SGHRS and CDR2 YFSETQ. The CDR3 spans 13 residues. This CDR3 is CASSNQGTGELFF. The CDR3 bases are TGCGCCAGCAGTAACCAGGGGACCGGGGAGCTGTTTTTT.

The chain combines TRBV12-3 or TRBV12-4 with TRBJ1-1; D is perhaps TRBD1 (5 bases). V lost 7 bases, J lost 2 bases, and 11 bases lay in between. This CDR3 has 13 residues. The CDR3 loop reads CASTGLGNTEAFF. For the CDR3, the DNA is TGTGCCAGCACGGGACTGGGAAACACTGAAGCTTTCTTT.

The chain carries TRBV5-4 and TRBJ2-7; perhaps TRBD2 as D (5 bases). The CDR3 totals 13 residues. V dropped 5 bases and J dropped 3 bases, with 12 bases sitting between them. Germline V gives CDR1 SGHNT, CDR2 YYREEE (reference sequence). The CDR3 protein is CASSQTAGYEQYF. In DNA, the CDR3 is TGTGCCAGCAGTCAAACGGCGGGCTACGAGCAGTACTTC.

V and J are TRBV4-2 and TRBJ2-2; 11 bases match TRBD2. CDR3 length equals 19 residues. In germline, CDR1 is LGHNA, CDR2 YNFKEQ. V lost 0 bases to trimming and J lost 6 bases; unmatched junction nucleotides: 12. The CDR3 DNA reads TGTGCCAGCAGCCAAGATTCTGGGCTAGCGGGAGGTTTTCCCGGGGAGCTGTTTTTT. Translated: CASSQDSGLAGGFPGELFF.

The chain has TRBV28 and TRBJ1-4; 9 bases agree with TRBD1. V lost 5 bases, J lost 2 bases, and 12 bases stayed unmatched. This CDR3 contains 18 residues. Germline V gene sequence: CDR1 MDHEN, CDR2 SYDVKM. CDR3 sequence: CASSLWTGASPTNEKLFF. CDR3 sequence (DNA): TGTGCCAGCAGTCTCTGGACAGGGGCCTCCCCCACTAATGAAAAACTGTTTTTT.

The chain employs TRBV2 and TRBJ2-3, with D tentatively TRBD2 (6 bases). This CDR3 is 15 amino acids long. CDR1 is SNHLY and CDR2 is FYNNEI in the germline V gene. With 8 bases removed from V and 0 bases from J, the gap between germline ends came to 15 bases. DNA of the CDR3: TGTGCCAGCCGAGCTCGGGACTGGAGCACAGATACGCAGTATTTT. This encodes CASRARDWSTDTQYF. The whole variable domain, remainder taken from reference TRBV2 and TRBJ2-3, is EPEVTQTPSHQVTQMGQEVILRCVPISNHLYFYWYRQILGQKVEFLVSFYNNEISEKSEIFDDQFSVERPDGSNFTLKIRSTKLEDSAMYFCASRARDWSTDTQYFGPGTRLTVL.

J is TRBJ2-3 and V is TRBV28; perhaps TRBD1 as D (6 bases). V shed 8 bases and J shed 7 bases, with 19 bases lying between them. The CDR3 spans 14 residues. Germline V gene data show CDR1 as MDHEN and CDR2 as SYDVKM. CDR3 protein: CASGTSLEVYTQYF. For the CDR3, the DNA is TGTGCCAGCGGGACAAGCTTGGAGGTATATACGCAGTATTTT.

V and J are TRBV5-1 and TRBJ2-1; TRBD2 agrees at 8 bases. The length of the CDR3 is 16 residues. V was clipped by 0 bases and J by 8 bases; unmatched bases: 10. CDR1 is SGHRS and CDR2 is YFSETQ in the germline V gene. The CDR3 loop reads CASSLGRTSGFDEQFF. The CDR3 coding sequence is TGCGCCAGCAGCTTGGGACGAACTAGCGGATTCGATGAGCAGTTCTTC. Full variable domain (rest looked up from reference TRBV5-1 and TRBJ2-1): KAGVTQTPRYLIKTRGQQVTLSCSPISGHRSVSWYQQTPGQGLQFLFEYFSETQRNKGNFPGRFSGRQFSNSRSEMNVSTLELGDSALYLCASSLGRTSGFDEQFFGPGTRLTVL.